The next 5 T cell receptor beta chains were all read from a single sample in a study of T cell clonality in common variable immunodeficiency. Clones were read by immunoSEQ multiplex PCR, and TCRdb kept only the in-frame ones, dropping some. This record lists over 35,000 clones, none seen once only, and the top ten clones contain about 0.68%. The sample consisted of peripheral blood mononuclear cells. These receptors all stem from a person between 18 and 75 years old in good health.

This clone was recorded many times. The read terminates 3 residues ahead of where the CDR3 ends, so the germline J gene completes it. The chain couples TRBV10-2 to TRBJ2-5, with D uncertain. The CDR3 has 13 residues. Trimming pared 7 bases from V and 5 bases from J, leaving 14 bases between. Germline lookup yields CDR1 WSHSY and CDR2 SAAADI. CDR3 DNA (partial): TGCGCCAGCAAAAGAAGCGTCTGGGAGACC. Residues: CASKRSVWET. From start to end, the CDR3 is CASKRSVWETQYF.

This clone occurred many times. The CDR3 goes on 3 residues after the read ends, and that part is filled in from the germline J gene. The J gene is TRBJ1-1, the V gene TRBV29-1; D remains ambiguous. The CDR3 sequence is 12 residues long. The ends were cut back, 8 bases at V and 0 bases at J, with 10 bases in the middle. Germline values: CDR1 SQVTM, CDR2 ANQGSEA. Incomplete CDR3 DNA: TGCAGCACTAAGAATATGAACACTGAA. Translation gives CSTKNMNTE. The full CDR3 protein is CSTKNMNTEAFF.

Many counts were recorded for this clone. This CDR3 is CASSGQGANTGELFF. The covered CDR3 bases are TGTGCCAGCAGTGGACAGGGGGCGAACACCGGGGAG. V and J are TRBV28 and TRBJ2-2; 10 nucleotides agree with TRBD1. The sequenced fragment ends 3 residues before the CDR3 boundary, so the rest is inferred from the germline J gene. This CDR3 contains 15 residues. Germline lookup yields CDR1 MDHEN and CDR2 SYDVKM. The V segment lost 5 bases and the J segment 0 bases; nucleotides outside the gene matches: 0.

At least ten counts were recorded for this clone. Read sequence stops 3 residues before the CDR3 end, and the germline J gene provides the missing end. J is TRBJ2-7 and V is TRBV14; TRBD2 agrees at 11 bases. V was clipped by 2 bases and J by 5 bases; unmatched bases: 11. The germline gives CDR1 SGHDN, CDR2 FVKESK. The CDR3 consists of 17 residues. CDR3: CASSQLQTSGSGDEQYF. The part of the CDR3 DNA that was read is TGTGCCAGCAGCCAACTCCAAACTAGCGGGAGTGGGGACGAG. The full variable domain, its missing parts supplied by reference TRBV14 and TRBJ2-7, is EAGVTQFPSHSVIEKGQTVTLRCDPISGHDNLYWYRRVMGKEIKFLLHFVKESKQDESGMPNNRFLAERTGGTYSTLKVQPAELEDSGVYFCASSQLQTSGSGDEQYFGPGTRLTVT.

At least ten counts were recorded for this clone. The read halts 3 residues ahead of the CDR3 end, with the missing end drawn from the germline J gene. J is TRBJ2-7 and V is TRBV20-1, with TRBD2 identical over 10 bases. This CDR3 has 15 residues. The ends lost 1 base at V and 3 bases at J; junction bases unmatched: 6. Germline V gene sequence: CDR1 DFQATT, CDR2 SNEGSKA (reference sequence). The CDR3 reads CSARVGTSGNYEQYF. The part of the CDR3 DNA that was read is TGCAGTGCTAGAGTTGGTACTAGCGGGAACTACGAG.